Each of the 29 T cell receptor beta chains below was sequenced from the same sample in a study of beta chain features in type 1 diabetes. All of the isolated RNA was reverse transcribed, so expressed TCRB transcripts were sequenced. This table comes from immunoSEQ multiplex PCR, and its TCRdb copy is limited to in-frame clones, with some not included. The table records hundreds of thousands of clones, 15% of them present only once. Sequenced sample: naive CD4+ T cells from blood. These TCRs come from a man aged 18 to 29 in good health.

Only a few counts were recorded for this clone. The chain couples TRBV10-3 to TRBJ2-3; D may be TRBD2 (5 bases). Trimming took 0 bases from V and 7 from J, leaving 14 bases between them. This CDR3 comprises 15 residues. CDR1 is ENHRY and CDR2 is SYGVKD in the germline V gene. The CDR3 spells CAISESGGRVNTQYF. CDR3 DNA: TGTGCCATCAGTGAGTCGGGCGGGCGGGTGAATACGCAGTATTTT.

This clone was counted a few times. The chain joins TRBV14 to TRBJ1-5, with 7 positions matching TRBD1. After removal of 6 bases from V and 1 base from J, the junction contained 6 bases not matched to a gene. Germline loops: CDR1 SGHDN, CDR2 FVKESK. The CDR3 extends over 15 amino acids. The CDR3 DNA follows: TGTGCCAGCAGTCCGACAGGGCCCAGCAATCAGCCCCAGCATTTT. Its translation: CASSPTGPSNQPQHF.

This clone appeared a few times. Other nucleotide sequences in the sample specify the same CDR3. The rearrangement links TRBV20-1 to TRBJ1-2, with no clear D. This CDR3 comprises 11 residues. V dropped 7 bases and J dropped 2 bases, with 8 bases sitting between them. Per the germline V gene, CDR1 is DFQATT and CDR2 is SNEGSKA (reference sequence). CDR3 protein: CSGTENYGYTF. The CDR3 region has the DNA TGCAGTGGTACAGAAAACTATGGCTACACCTTC.

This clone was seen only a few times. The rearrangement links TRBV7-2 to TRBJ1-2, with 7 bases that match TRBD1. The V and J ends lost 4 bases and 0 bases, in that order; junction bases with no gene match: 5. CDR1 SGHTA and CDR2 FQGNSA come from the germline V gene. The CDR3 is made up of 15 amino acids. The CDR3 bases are TGTGCCAGCAGCTCAATGGGGACAGCTAACTATGGCTACACCTTC. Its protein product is CASSSMGTANYGYTF.

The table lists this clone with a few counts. CDR3 coding DNA: TGTGCCAGTGGGAAAGGTTATGAAAAACTGTTTTTT. This translates into CASGKGYEKLFF. This chain joins TRBV19 and TRBJ1-4; D ambiguous. The CDR3 totals 12 residues. Germline loops: CDR1 LNHDA, CDR2 SQIVND (reference sequence). The V end lost 8 bases, the J end lost 6 bases, and 10 bases lay between the germline ends.

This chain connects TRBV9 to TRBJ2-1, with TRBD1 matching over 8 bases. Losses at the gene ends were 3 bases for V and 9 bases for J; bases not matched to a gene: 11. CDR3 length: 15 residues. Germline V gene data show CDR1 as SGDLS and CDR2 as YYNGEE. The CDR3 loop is CASSGTGTGPSEQFF. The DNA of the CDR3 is TGTGCCAGCAGCGGTACCGGGACAGGACCGTCTGAGCAGTTCTTC.

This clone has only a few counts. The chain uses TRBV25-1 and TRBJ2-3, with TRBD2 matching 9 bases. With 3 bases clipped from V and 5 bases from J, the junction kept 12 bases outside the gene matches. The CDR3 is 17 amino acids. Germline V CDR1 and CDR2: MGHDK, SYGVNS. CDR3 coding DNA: TGTGCCAGCAGTGATCCGGCTAGCGGGACGAAGGGAGATACGCAGTATTTT. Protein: CASSDPASGTKGDTQYF.

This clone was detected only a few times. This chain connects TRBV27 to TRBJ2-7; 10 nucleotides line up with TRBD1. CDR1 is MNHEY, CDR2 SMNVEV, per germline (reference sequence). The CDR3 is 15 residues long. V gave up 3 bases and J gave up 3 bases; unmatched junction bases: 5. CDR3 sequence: CASSLEGQGFYEQYF. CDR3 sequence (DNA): TGTGCCAGCAGTTTGGAGGGACAGGGGTTCTACGAGCAGTACTTC.

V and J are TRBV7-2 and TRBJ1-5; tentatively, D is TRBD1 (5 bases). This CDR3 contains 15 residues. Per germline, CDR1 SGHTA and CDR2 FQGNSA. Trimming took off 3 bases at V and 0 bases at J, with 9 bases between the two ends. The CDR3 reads CASSFSGHSNQPQHF. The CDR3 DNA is TGTGCCAGCAGCTTCTCAGGGCATAGCAATCAGCCCCAGCATTTT.

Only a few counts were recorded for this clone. The CDR3 loop reads CASSPSGTGAYEQYF. CDR3 sequence (DNA): TGTGCCAGCAGCCCTTCGGGGACAGGCGCCTACGAGCAGTACTTC. The chain recombines TRBV4-2 with TRBJ2-7; TRBD1 matches at 8 bases. V lost 4 bases to trimming and J lost 2 bases; unmatched junction nucleotides: 7. This CDR3 spans 15 amino acids. The germline CDR1 and CDR2 sequences are LGHNA and YNFKEQ.

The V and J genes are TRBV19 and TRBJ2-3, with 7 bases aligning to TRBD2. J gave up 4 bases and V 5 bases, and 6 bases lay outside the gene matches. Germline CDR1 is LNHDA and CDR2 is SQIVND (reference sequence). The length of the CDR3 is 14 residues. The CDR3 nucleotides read TGTGCCAGTAGTCTCCGGGACTATTCAGATACGCAGTATTTT. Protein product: CASSLRDYSDTQYF.

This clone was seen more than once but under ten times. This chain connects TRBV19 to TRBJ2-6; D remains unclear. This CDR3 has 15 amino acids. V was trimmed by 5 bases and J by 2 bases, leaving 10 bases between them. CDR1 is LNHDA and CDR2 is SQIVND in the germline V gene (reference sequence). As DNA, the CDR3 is TGTGCCAGTAGTTCAGGAAGACCTGGGGCCAACGTCCTGACTTTC. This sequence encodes CASSSGRPGANVLTF.

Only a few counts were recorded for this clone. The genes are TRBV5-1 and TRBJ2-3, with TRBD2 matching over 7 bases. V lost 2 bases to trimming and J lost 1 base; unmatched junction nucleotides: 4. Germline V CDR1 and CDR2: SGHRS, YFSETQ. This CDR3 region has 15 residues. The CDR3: CASSFSGARTDTQYF. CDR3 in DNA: TGCGCCAGCAGCTTCAGCGGGGCGCGCACAGATACGCAGTATTTT.

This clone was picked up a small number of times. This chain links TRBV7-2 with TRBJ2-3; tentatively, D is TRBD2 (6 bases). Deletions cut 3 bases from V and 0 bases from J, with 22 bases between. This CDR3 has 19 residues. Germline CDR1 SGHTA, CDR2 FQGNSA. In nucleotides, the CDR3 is TGTGCCAGCAGCTTTTTGATCCGGGGGTCCACAAGAAGCACAGATACGCAGTATTTT. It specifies CASSFLIRGSTRSTDTQYF. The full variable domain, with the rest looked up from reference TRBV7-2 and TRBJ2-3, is GAGVSQSPSNKVTEKGKDVELRCDPISGHTALYWYRQSLGQGLEFLIYFQGNSAPDKSGLPSDRFSAERTGGSVSTLTIQRTQQEDSAVYLCASSFLIRGSTRSTDTQYFGPGTRLTVL.

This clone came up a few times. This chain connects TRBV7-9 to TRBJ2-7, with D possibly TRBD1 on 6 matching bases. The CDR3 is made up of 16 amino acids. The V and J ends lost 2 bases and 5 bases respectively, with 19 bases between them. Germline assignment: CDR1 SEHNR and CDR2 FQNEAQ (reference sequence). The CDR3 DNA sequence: TGTGCCAGCAGCTTACATTTCTTGGGCAGGGGCCACGAGCAGTACTTC. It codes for CASSLHFLGRGHEQYF.

The CDR3 DNA reads as TGTGCCAGCAGTTTAAGGGACAGGGGAAGAGGCTACACCTTC. Translating it yields CASSLRDRGRGYTF. The V call is TRBV28, the J call TRBJ1-2; 10 bases agree with TRBD1. Germline CDR1 is MDHEN and CDR2 is SYDVKM. J was trimmed by 8 bases and V by 2 bases; bases with no gene match: 5. The length of the CDR3 is 14 residues.

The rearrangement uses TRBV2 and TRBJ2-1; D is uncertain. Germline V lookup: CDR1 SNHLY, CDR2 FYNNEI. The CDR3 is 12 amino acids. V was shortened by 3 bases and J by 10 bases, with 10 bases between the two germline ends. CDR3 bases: TGTGCCAGCAGTGATCCGGCTTTGGAGCAGTTCTTC. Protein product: CASSDPALEQFF.

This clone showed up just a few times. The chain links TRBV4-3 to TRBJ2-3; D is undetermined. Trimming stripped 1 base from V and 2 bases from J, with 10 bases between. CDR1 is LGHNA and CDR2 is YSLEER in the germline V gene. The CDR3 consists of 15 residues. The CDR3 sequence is CASSQAGQSTDTQYF. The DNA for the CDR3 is TGCGCCAGCAGCCAAGCCGGGCAGTCCACAGATACGCAGTATTTT.

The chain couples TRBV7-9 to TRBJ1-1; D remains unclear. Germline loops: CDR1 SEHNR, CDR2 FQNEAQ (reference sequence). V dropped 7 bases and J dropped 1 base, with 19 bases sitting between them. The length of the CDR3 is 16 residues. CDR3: CASNPGVPTANTEAFF. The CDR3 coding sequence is TGTGCCAGCAACCCCGGAGTTCCCACAGCGAACACTGAAGCTTTCTTT. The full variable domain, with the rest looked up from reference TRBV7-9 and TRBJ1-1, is DTGVSQNPRHKITKRGQNVTFRCDPISEHNRLYWYRQTLGQGPEFLTYFQNEAQLEKSRLLSDRFSAERPKGSFSTLEIQRTEQGDSAMYLCASNPGVPTANTEAFFGQGTRLTVV.

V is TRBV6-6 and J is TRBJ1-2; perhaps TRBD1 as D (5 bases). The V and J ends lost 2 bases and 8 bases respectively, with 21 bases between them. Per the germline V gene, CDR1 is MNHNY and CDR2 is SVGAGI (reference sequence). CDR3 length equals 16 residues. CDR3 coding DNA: TGTGCCAGCAGTTACGGGGTAGACGGGGCCGTTAGGGGCTACACCTTC. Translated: CASSYGVDGAVRGYTF.

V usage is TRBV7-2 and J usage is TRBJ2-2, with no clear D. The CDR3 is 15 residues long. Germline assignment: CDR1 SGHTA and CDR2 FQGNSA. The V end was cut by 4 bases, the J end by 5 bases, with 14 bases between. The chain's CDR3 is CASSSQLYRTGELFF. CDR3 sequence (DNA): TGTGCCAGCAGCTCTCAACTCTATAGGACCGGGGAGCTGTTTTTT.

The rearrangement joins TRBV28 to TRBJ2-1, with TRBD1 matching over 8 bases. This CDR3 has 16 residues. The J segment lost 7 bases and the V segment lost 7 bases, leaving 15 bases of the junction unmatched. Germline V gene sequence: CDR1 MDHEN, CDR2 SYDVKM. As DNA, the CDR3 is TGTGCCAGCAACCCACTGGGGCAGGGGGCACGGAATGAGCAGTTCTTC. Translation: CASNPLGQGARNEQFF.

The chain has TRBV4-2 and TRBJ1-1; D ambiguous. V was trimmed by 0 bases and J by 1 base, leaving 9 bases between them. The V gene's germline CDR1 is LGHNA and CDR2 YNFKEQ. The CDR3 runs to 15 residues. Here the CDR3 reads CASSQDQPGNTEAFF. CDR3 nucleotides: TGTGCCAGCAGCCAAGATCAACCAGGGAACACTGAAGCTTTCTTT.

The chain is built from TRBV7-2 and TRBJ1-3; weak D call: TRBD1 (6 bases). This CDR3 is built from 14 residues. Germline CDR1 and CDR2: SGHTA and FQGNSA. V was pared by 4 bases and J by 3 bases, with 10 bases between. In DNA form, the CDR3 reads TGTGCCAGCAGCTCCGGACAGCGTGGAAACACCATATATTTT. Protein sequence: CASSSGQRGNTIYF. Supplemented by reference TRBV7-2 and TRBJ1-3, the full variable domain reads GAGVSQSPSNKVTEKGKDVELRCDPISGHTALYWYRQSLGQGLEFLIYFQGNSAPDKSGLPSDRFSAERTGGSVSTLTIQRTQQEDSAVYLCASSSGQRGNTIYFGEGSWLTVV.

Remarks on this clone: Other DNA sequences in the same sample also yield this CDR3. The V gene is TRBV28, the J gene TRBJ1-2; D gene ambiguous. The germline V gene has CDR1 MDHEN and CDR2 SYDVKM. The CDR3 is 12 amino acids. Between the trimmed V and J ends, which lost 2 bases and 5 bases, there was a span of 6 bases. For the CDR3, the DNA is TGTGCCAGCAGTTTACCCGGGTATGGCTACACCTTC. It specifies CASSLPGYGYTF.

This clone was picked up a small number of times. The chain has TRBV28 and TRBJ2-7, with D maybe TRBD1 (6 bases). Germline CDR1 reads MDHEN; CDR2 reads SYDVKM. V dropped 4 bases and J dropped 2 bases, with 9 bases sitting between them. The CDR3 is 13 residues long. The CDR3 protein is CASSWGQTYEQYF. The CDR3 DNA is TGTGCCAGCAGTTGGGGGCAGACCTACGAGCAGTACTTC. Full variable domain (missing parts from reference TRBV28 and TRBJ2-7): DVKVTQSSRYLVKRTGEKVFLECVQDMDHENMFWYRQDPGLGLRLIYFSYDVKMKEKGDIPEGYSVSREKKERFSLILESASTNQTSMYLCASSWGQTYEQYFGPGTRLTVT.

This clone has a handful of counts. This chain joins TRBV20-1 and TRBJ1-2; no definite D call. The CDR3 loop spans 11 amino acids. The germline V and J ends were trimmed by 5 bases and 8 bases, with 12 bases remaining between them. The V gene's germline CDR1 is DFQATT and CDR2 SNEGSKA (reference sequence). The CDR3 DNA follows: TGCAGTGCTGGAGCACCGGGGGGCTACACCTTC. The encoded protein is CSAGAPGGYTF.

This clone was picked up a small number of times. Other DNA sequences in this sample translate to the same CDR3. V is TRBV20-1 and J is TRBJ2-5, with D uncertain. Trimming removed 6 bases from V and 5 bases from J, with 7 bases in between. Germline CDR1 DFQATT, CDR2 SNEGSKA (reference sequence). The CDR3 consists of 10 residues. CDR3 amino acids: CSALRETQYF. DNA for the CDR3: TGCAGTGCCTTACGGGAGACCCAGTACTTC.

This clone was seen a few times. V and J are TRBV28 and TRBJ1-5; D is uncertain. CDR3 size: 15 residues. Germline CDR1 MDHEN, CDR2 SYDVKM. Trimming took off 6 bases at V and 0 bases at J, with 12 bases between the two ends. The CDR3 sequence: CASSLRYSSNQPQHF. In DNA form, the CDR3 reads TGTGCCAGCAGCCTTAGGTACAGTAGCAATCAGCCCCAGCATTTT.